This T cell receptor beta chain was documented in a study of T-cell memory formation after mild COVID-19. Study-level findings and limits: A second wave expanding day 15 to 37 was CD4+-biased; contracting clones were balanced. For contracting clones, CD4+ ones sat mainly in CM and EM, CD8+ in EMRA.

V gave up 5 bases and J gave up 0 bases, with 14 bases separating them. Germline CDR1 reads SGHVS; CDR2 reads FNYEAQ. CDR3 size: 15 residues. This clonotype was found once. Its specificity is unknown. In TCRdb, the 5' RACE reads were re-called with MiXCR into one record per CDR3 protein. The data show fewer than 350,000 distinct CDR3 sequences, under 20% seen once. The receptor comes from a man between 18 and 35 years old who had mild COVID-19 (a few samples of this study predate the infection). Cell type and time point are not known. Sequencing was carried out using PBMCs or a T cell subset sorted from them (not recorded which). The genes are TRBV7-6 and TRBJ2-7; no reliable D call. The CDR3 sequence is CASSRDGTTSYEQYF. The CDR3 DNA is TGTGCCAGCAGCCGTGACGGAACCACCTCCTACGAGCAGTACTTC.